These T cell receptor beta chains were read from a single sample in a study of T cell responses to AZD1222 COVID-19 vaccine. Profiling relied on immunoSEQ multiplex PCR, and the TCRdb table lists in-frame clones only, not all of them. Of about 97,000 clones in the sample, over 75% are singletons; the top ten hold roughly 2.8%. The specimen was peripheral blood, collected on day 0 of AZD1222 vaccination. The source is an adult in good health. CDR3s include the opening cysteine and the closing phenylalanine or tryptophan. Each record gives: J gene, V gene, clone size, D gene, CDR3 DNA, CDR3 protein. The D gene is left open where the match is weak. A row's size may be missing; if present it is once, few, many or a size class.

>TRBJ1-3|TRBV5-1|NA|TRBD1
TGCGCCAGCAGCTTGGCGACAGGGGGCACTGGAAACACCATATATTTT
CASSLATGGTGNTIYF
>TRBJ1-1|TRBV7-9|NA|TRBD1
TGTGCCAGCAGCCAAACAGGGGTCGAAGCTTTCTTT
CASSQTGVEAFF
>TRBJ2-3|TRBV3-1/TRBV3-2|NA|TRBD2
TGTGCCAGCAGCCAAGACCGACTAGCGGGCCGCGGAAATACGCAGTATTTT
CASSQDRLAGRGNTQYF
>TRBJ2-3|TRBV10-3|NA|NA
TGTGCCATCAGTGAGTCGCGCTCCACAGATACGCAGTATTTT
CAISESRSTDTQYF
>TRBJ1-1|TRBV12-3/TRBV12-4|NA|NA
TGTGCCAGCAGTCCCTACCTATCTCAGGCTTTCTTT
CASSPYLSQAFF
>TRBJ2-7|TRBV11-3|NA|NA
TGTGCCAGCAGCTTAAGTCCTGGGAGCTCCTACGAGCAGTACTTC
CASSLSPGSSYEQYF
>TRBJ2-5|TRBV5-6|NA|NA
TGTGCCAGCAGCTTGGTTGTCGAAGAGACCCAGTACTTC
CASSLVVEETQYF
>TRBJ1-5|TRBV7-8|NA|NA
TGTGCCAGCAGCTTATCACGGGCAACGAGCACCAATCAGCCCCAGCATTTT
CASSLSRATSTNQPQHF
>TRBJ2-7|TRBV6-5|NA|NA
TGTGCCAGCAGTTACTCGAGCCCGGGGGTGGGCCACGAGCAGTACTTC
CASSYSSPGVGHEQYF
>TRBJ1-2|TRBV5-1|NA|NA
TGCGCCAGCAGCTTGGAAGAAGGCGGCAAACCGAGCGGCTACACCTTC
CASSLEEGGKPSGYTF
>TRBJ2-2|TRBV2|NA|TRBD2
TGTGCCAGCAGAAGCGGGGGCGACACCGGGGAGCTGTTTTTT
CASRSGGDTGELFF
>TRBJ2-7|TRBV28|NA|TRBD1
TGTGCCAGCAGCTCGACTCAGGGGGCGTGGGAGCAGTACTTC
CASSSTQGAWEQYF
>TRBJ2-7|TRBV30|once|NA
TGTGCCTGGAGTGCCACCTGGACACCGCGCTCCTACGAGCAGTACTTC
CAWSATWTPRSYEQYF
>TRBJ1-4|TRBV11-3|NA|NA
TGTGCCAGCAGCTTGGAACAGGACGGTGAAAAACTGTTTTTT
CASSLEQDGEKLFF
>TRBJ2-7|TRBV27|NA|NA
TGTGCCAGCAGGGGGACAAGCACCTACGAGCAGTACTTC
CASRGTSTYEQYF
>TRBJ1-1|TRBV29-1|NA|NA
TGCAGCGTTGTTCGACAGCTGAACACTGAAGCTTTCTTT
CSVVRQLNTEAFF
>TRBJ1-4|TRBV28|few|NA
TGTGCCAGCAGTTTACGCGGGGGCTTGTTTGAAAAACTGTTTTTT
CASSLRGGLFEKLFF
>TRBJ2-3|TRBV13|NA|TRBD2
TGTGCCAGCAGCCCGCTGACTAGCGGGGTAATAGATACGCAGTATTTT
CASSPLTSGVIDTQYF
>TRBJ1-1|TRBV9|NA|NA
TGTGCCAGCAGCGTAGGGGCGAACACTGAAGCTTTCTTT
CASSVGANTEAFF
>TRBJ1-5|TRBV27|NA|NA
TGTGCCAGCAGGAGGACGGCCGCAGGATATAGCAATCAGCCCCAGCATTTT
CASRRTAAGYSNQPQHF
>TRBJ1-2|TRBV5-6|NA|NA
TGTGCCAGCAGCTTGGTTGGGGGGCAGAATCCTAACTATGGCTACACCTTC
CASSLVGGQNPNYGYTF
>TRBJ1-4|TRBV9|NA|NA
TGTGCCAGCGGTCCGGGGCGGTTTAATGAAAAACTGTTTTTT
CASGPGRFNEKLFF
>TRBJ1-6|TRBV4-3|NA|NA
TGCGCCAGCAGGCAAAGCTCCTATAATTCACCCCTCCACTTT
CASRQSSYNSPLHF
>TRBJ2-1|TRBV28|NA|TRBD2
TGTGCCAGCACCTCTTGGGGGACTAGAGACAATGAGCAGTTCTTC
CASTSWGTRDNEQFF
>TRBJ1-6|TRBV11-3|NA|TRBD1
TGTGCCAGCAGCTTATGGACAGGGGTATTGGGTAATTCACCCCTCCACTTT
CASSLWTGVLGNSPLHF
>TRBJ1-5|TRBV7-9|NA|NA
TGTGCCAGCAGCGGGGCAGCAAATCAGCCCCAGCATTTT
CASSGAANQPQHF
>TRBJ1-2|TRBV20-1|NA|TRBD1
TGCAGTGCCGGGGACAGGAACGGCTACACCTTC
CSAGDRNGYTF
>TRBJ1-5|TRBV4-1|NA|TRBD1
TGCGCCAGCAGCCAAGCCATGACAGGGAGGAATCAGCCCCAGCATTTT
CASSQAMTGRNQPQHF
>TRBJ1-2|TRBV28|NA|NA
TGTGCCAGCATCAAGAAGGGAAACAATGGCTACACCTTC
CASIKKGNNGYTF
>TRBJ1-6|TRBV27|NA|NA
TGTGCCACCTCCAGCTCCTATAATTCACCCCTCCACTTT
CATSSSYNSPLHF
>TRBJ1-1|TRBV27|NA|TRBD1
TGTGCCAGCATCCTTGACAGGGGGCGGGGTGAAGCTTTCTTT
CASILDRGRGEAFF
>TRBJ1-4|TRBV7-6|NA|TRBD1
TGTGCCAGCAGCCAACCCGGGACAGGGTATGAAAAACTGTTTTTT
CASSQPGTGYEKLFF
>TRBJ2-5|TRBV5-4|few|NA
TGTGCCAGCAGCCCGGACAGAAAAGAGACCCAGTACTTC
CASSPDRKETQYF
>TRBJ1-1|TRBV5-1|once|TRBD1
TGCGCCAGCAGCTTGGGGACAGGGTTAAGGAACACTGAAGCTTTCTTT
CASSLGTGLRNTEAFF
>TRBJ2-7|TRBV29-1|NA|NA
TGCAGCGTTGAGGGCCCGGGGATGGGGTACGAGCAGTACTTC
CSVEGPGMGYEQYF
>TRBJ2-2|TRBV4-2|NA|TRBD2
TGTGCCAGCAGCCAAGATTCCACTAGCGGGGGACCCACCGGGGAGCTGTTTTTT
CASSQDSTSGGPTGELFF
>TRBJ1-2|TRBV11-1|NA|TRBD1
TGTGCCAGCAGCCCCCGCTCCACAGGGGGCAATGGCTACACCTTC
CASSPRSTGGNGYTF
>TRBJ1-1|TRBV7-9|NA|TRBD1
TGTGCCAGCAGCCTCCCTAAGGGGGCCACTGAAGCTTTCTTT
CASSLPKGATEAFF
>TRBJ1-2|TRBV14|NA|NA
TGTGCCAGCAGCCCCGCCCGGGGCGGCTACACCTTC
CASSPARGGYTF
>TRBJ2-1|TRBV9|NA|NA
TGTGCCAGCAGCGTAGATTACCGGGGGGCCTATGATGAGCAGTTCTTC
CASSVDYRGAYDEQFF
>TRBJ2-5|TRBV11-2|NA|TRBD2
TGTGCCAGCAGCTCCTCCGGGACTAGCGGCGAGACCCAGTACTTC
CASSSSGTSGETQYF
>TRBJ1-2|TRBV18|NA|NA
TGTGCCAGCTCACCCCTCCGGGGGGCCCTGGAGGGCTACACCTTC
CASSPLRGALEGYTF
>TRBJ1-1|TRBV15|NA|NA
TGTGCCACCATGGAGGGCACTGAAGCTTTCTTT
CATMEGTEAFF
>TRBJ2-7|TRBV7-8|NA|TRBD1
TGTGCCAGCAGCTTACTCCACCGTAAGGGACAGGGCCCCTACGAGCAGTACTTC
CASSLLHRKGQGPYEQYF
>TRBJ1-2|TRBV29-1|NA|NA
TGCAGCGTTGAATTGGCAGGGGATAATCATGGCTACACCTTC
CSVELAGDNHGYTF
>TRBJ2-3|TRBV18|NA|TRBD1
TGTGCCAGCTCACCGACAGGGGGCGGACGCGGAGATACGCAGTATTTT
CASSPTGGGRGDTQYF
>TRBJ1-6|TRBV12-5|once|NA
TGTGCTAGTGGTTTGACCCCTGGTTCACCCCTCCACTTT
CASGLTPGSPLHF
>TRBJ1-5|TRBV6-4|NA|NA
TGTGCCAGCAGCGAGGACGGGAGCAATCAGCCCCAGCATTTT
CASSEDGSNQPQHF
>TRBJ1-4|TRBV12-3/TRBV12-4|NA|NA
TGTGCCAGCAGTTCATCTGAAAAACTGTTTTTT
CASSSSEKLFF